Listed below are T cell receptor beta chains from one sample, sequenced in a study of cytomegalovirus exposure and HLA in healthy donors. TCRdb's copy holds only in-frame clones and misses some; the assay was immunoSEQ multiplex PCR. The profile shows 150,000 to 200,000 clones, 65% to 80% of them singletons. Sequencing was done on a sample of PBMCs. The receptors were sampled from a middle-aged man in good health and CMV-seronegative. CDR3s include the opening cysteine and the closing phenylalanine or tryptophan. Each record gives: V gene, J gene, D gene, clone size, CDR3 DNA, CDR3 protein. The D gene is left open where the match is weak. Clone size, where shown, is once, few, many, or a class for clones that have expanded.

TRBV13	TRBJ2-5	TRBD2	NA	TGTGCCAGCAGCCCCTCTTGGGGGGGAGAGACCCAGTACTTC	CASSPSWGGETQYF
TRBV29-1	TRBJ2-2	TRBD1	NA	TGCAGCGCACGGGACAGCGGGGAGCTGTTTTTT	CSARDSGELFF
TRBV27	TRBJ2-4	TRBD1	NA	TGTGCCAGCAGGACAGGGCCCCTTAACATTCAGTACTTC	CASRTGPLNIQYF
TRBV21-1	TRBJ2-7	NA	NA	TGTGCCAGCAGCAAAGTGCTCGCCGACAACTCCTACGAGCAGTACTTC	CASSKVLADNSYEQYF
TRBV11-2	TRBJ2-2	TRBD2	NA	TGTGCCAGCAGCTGGGGAGGGAGTTTGACCGGGGAGCTGTTTTTT	CASSWGGSLTGELFF
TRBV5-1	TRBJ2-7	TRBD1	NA	TGCGCCAGCAGCTCCCGGACAGGGACCTACGAGCAGTACTTC	CASSSRTGTYEQYF
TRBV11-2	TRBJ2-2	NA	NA	TGTGCCAGCAGCATCGACAGTCCACCCGGGGAGCTGTTTTTT	CASSIDSPPGELFF
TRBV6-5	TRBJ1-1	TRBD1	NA	TGTGCCAGCAGTTGGGACAGGGGTAAAACTGAAGCTTTCTTT	CASSWDRGKTEAFF
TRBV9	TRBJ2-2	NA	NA	TGTGCCAGCAGCCAAAACGGGGACACCGGGGAGCTGTTTTTT	CASSQNGDTGELFF
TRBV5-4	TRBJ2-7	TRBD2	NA	TGTGCCAGCAGGCTAGCGGGGGGGCCGGGCGAGCAGTACTTC	CASRLAGGPGEQYF
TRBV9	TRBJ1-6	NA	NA	TGTGCCAGCAGCTTAGCCCCCTACGCCTCCTATAATTCACCCCTCCACTTT	CASSLAPYASYNSPLHF
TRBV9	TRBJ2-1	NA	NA	TGTGCCAGCAGCGTTGGCGGCGATAGCTCCTACAATGAGCAGTTCTTC	CASSVGGDSSYNEQFF
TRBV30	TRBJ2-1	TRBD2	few	TGTGCCTGGAGAATGGCTAGCGGGGGGATCCTGGACAATGAGCAGTTCTTC	CAWRMASGGILDNEQFF
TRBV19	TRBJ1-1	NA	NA	TGTGCCAGTAGTATAGGGGCCAACACTGAAGCTTTCTTT	CASSIGANTEAFF
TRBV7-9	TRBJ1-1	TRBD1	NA	TGTGCCAGCAGCCCCGGGACAGGGGTTGAAGCTTTCTTT	CASSPGTGVEAFF
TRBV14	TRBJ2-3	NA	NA	TGTGCCAGCAGCCAAGCCCGGAGGTCTAGCACAGATACGCAGTATTTT	CASSQARRSSTDTQYF
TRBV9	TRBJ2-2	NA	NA	TGTGCCAGCAGCCCGGGGGTTAACACCGGGGAGCTGTTTTTT	CASSPGVNTGELFF
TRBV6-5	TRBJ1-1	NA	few	TGTGCCAGCAGTCCTCAGTGGCCGCCGACTGAAGCTTTCTTT	CASSPQWPPTEAFF
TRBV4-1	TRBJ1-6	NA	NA	TGCGCCAGCAGCCAAGACGCCCAGGGCCTCCACTTT	CASSQDAQGLHF
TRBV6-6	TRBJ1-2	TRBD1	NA	TGTGCCAGCAGTTACACCCAGGGGGCCCAGGGTTATGGCTACACCTTC	CASSYTQGAQGYGYTF
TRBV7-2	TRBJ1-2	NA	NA	TGTGCCAGCAGCTTAGTGGCCGAGGACTATGGCTACACCTTC	CASSLVAEDYGYTF
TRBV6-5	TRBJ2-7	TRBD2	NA	TGTGCCAGTCTACTAGCGGGGACGAAGCAGTACTTC	CASLLAGTKQYF
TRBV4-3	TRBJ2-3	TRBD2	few	TGCGCCAGCAGCCAAGAGGGACTAGCGCCGGATACGCAGTATTTT	CASSQEGLAPDTQYF
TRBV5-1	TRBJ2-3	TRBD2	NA	TGCGCCAGCAGCTTGGCCAGGGTAGCGGGGGGGCAAAGAGATACGCAGTATTTT	CASSLARVAGGQRDTQYF
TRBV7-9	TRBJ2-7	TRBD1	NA	TGTGCCAGCAGCCGTCTAAAGGACAGGTCCTACGAGCAGTACTTC	CASSRLKDRSYEQYF
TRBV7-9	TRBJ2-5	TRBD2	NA	TGTGCCAGCAGCTTCGCACAGCGGGGGGGCCCGGAGACCCAGTACTTC	CASSFAQRGGPETQYF
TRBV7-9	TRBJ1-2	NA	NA	TGTGCCAGCAGCTGGGATCTGGCGGACACCTATGGCTACACCTTC	CASSWDLADTYGYTF
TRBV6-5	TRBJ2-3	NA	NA	TGTGCCAGCAGACCTACCCCCCCTAACCCCGATACGCAGTATTTT	CASRPTPPNPDTQYF
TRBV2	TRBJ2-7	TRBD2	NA	TGTGCCAGCAGAGATCTAGCGGGGGGGCCACACGAGCAGTACTTC	CASRDLAGGPHEQYF
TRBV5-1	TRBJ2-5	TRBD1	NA	TGCGCCAGCAGCCTCCGACAGGGCGGAGAGCAGTACTTC	CASSLRQGGEQYF
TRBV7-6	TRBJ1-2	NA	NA	TGTGCCAGCAGCTCAAATATTATCCGGAGCCGAGACAACTATGGCTACACCTTC	CASSSNIIRSRDNYGYTF
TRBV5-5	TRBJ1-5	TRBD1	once	TGTGCCAGCAGCCCAACAGGGGGGCGGTATCAGCCCCAGCATTTT	CASSPTGGRYQPQHF
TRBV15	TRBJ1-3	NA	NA	TGTGCCACCAGCAGAGCAGTCCGAAACACCATATATTTT	CATSRAVRNTIYF
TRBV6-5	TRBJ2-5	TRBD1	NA	TGTGCCAGCAGGGTAGGGGGCCGGGAGACCCAGTACTTC	CASRVGGRETQYF
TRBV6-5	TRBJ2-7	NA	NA	TGTGCCAGCAGTTCGGGTCCCTACGAGCAGTACTTC	CASSSGPYEQYF
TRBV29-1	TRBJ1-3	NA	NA	TGCAGCGTTGAGAATCGGGAAACCTCTGGAAACACCATATATTTT	CSVENRETSGNTIYF
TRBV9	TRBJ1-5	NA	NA	TGTGCCAGCAGCCCGGGGAGCAATCAGCCCCAGCATTTT	CASSPGSNQPQHF
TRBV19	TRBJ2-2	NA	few	TGTGCCAGTATAGATGGAGGGGTATCGACCGGGGAGCTGTTTTTT	CASIDGGVSTGELFF
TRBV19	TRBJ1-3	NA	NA	TGTGCCAGTAGTCCCCCGGGAAACACCATATATTTT	CASSPPGNTIYF
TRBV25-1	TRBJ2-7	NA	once	TGTGCCAGCAGTGAATTTAACGGCTACGAGCAGTACTTC	CASSEFNGYEQYF
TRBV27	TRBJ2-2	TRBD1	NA	TGTGCCAGCAGAGACAGGGTCGGGTTGTCCGGGGAGCTGTTTTTT	CASRDRVGLSGELFF
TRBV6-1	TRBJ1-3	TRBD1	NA	TGTGCCAGCAGAAGGGACAGGCTCTCTGGAAACACCATATATTTT	CASRRDRLSGNTIYF
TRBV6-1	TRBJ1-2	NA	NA	TGTGCCAGCAGGAGGAACAGGGATAACTATGGCTACACCTTC	CASRRNRDNYGYTF
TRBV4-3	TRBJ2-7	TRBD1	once	TGCGCCAGCAGCCAACGACAGGGGGCCGAGCAGTACTTC	CASSQRQGAEQYF
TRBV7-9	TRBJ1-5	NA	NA	TGTGCCAGCAGCTTAGCTTCAGGAAATCAGCCCCAGCATTTT	CASSLASGNQPQHF
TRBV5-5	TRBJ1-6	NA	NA	TGTGCCAGCAACATCCAGGGCGGACCTCTCCACTTT	CASNIQGGPLHF
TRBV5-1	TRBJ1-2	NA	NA	TGCGCCAGCAGTATCTCGGGGTATGGCTACACCTTC	CASSISGYGYTF
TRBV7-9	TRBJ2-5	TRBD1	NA	TGTGCCAGCAGCTTAATAGAGCTAACAGGGGAAGAGACCCAGTACTTC	CASSLIELTGEETQYF
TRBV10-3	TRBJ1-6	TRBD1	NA	TGTGCCATCAGGGCGACAGGGGTAACTTCACCCCTCCACTTT	CAIRATGVTSPLHF
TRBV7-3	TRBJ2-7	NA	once	TGTGCCAGCACCACGACAGGCCAAAGCTCCTACGAGCAGTACTTC	CASTTTGQSSYEQYF
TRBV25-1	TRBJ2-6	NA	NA	TGTGCCAGCAGTAGACAGGAAGAATCTGGGGCCAACGTCCTGACTTTC	CASSRQEESGANVLTF
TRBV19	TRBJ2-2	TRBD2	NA	TGTGCCAGTAGTAAACTAGCGGGGGACACCGGGGAGCTGTTTTTT	CASSKLAGDTGELFF
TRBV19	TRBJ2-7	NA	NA	TGTGCCAGTGGGGACAACTACGAGCAGTACTTC	CASGDNYEQYF
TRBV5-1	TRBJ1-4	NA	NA	TGCGCCAGCAAGAGGGGACTGGCTAATGAAAAACTGTTTTTT	CASKRGLANEKLFF
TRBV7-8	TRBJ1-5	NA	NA	TGTGCCAGCAGCGCTAGGGGCGGCAATCAGCCCCAGCATTTT	CASSARGGNQPQHF